This entry is about one T cell receptor (beta chain). The antigen remains unidentified. The CDR3 runs to 14 residues. Germline V CDR1 and CDR2: MNHNY, SVGAGI (reference sequence). V lost 5 bases and J lost 4, with 12 bases in between. Time point denoted: baseline, week 1 (first vaccination visit). The sample's treatment: pre-vaccination baseline after standard-of-care therapy. The donors' diagnosis was new WHO grade 3 or 4 astrocytoma that was IDH1-mutant and ATRX-lost. This specimen comes from a study of a mutant IDH1 vaccine in newly diagnosed glioma. Study overall: Of the patients given treatment, around 60% were male and about 38% were female, and a mean age of around 38 years was recorded. Findings of the study overall: Vaccination induced immune responses in approximately 93% of patients. Pseudoprogression appeared unlinked to shifts in leading peripheral T cell clonotypes.

Generated by immunoSEQ multiplex PCR, the TCRdb table keeps only in-frame clones and is missing some. The sample yields roughly 86,000 clones, around three quarters seen once. The rearrangement links TRBV6-6 to TRBJ1-3; no clear D. The input for sequencing was PBMCs, taken from a glioma patient treated with radiotherapy, temozolomide or both. The receptor comes from a man between 35 and 55 years old with glioma. The CDR3 is CASSVDHLGNTIYF. The CDR3 bases are TGTGCCAGCAGTGTAGACCATTTGGGAAACACCATATATTTT.